The 29 T cell receptor beta chains below come from one sample, sequenced in a study of blood T cell repertoires in COVID-19. TCRdb's table, derived via immunoSEQ multiplex PCR, lists solely in-frame clones and lacks some. Counted here are around 250,000 clones, around 83% occurring once; the ten biggest clones make up more than 1.5%. The sample consisted of peripheral blood. The receptors shown here come from a woman aged 40 to 50 who had recovered from COVID-19.

The chain couples TRBV7-9 to TRBJ1-5, with 8 nucleotides matching TRBD1. The length of the CDR3 is 17 residues. Germline V lookup: CDR1 SEHNR, CDR2 FQNEAQ (reference sequence). V trimming: 2 bases; J trimming: 0 bases; junction bases outside the gene matches: 6. CDR3 bases: TGTGCCAGCAGCTTATGGACAGGGTGGGATAGCAATCAGCCCCAGCATTTT. Residues: CASSLWTGWDSNQPQHF.

The chain has TRBV7-2 and TRBJ2-5; D perhaps matches TRBD2 (7 bases). Germline CDR1 reads SGHTA; CDR2 reads FQGNSA. V dropped 7 bases and J dropped 5 bases, with 32 bases sitting between them. This CDR3 spans 19 amino acids. CDR3 nucleotide sequence: TGTGCCAGCACCCGCTGGCCCGCTGGAGCGGGGAGGGGGTGGGAGACCCAGTACTTC. Protein product: CASTRWPAGAGRGWETQYF.

The V gene is TRBV6-5, the J gene TRBJ2-1; possibly TRBD2 for D (6 bases). Per the germline V gene, CDR1 is MNHEY and CDR2 is SVGAGI. The V gene lost 0 bases and the J gene lost 1 base, with 10 bases spanning the gap. The CDR3 is 16 residues long. CDR3 sequence reads: CASSYSEGVSYNEQFF. CDR3 DNA sequence: TGTGCCAGCAGTTACTCGGAGGGAGTATCCTACAATGAGCAGTTCTTC.

V usage is TRBV9 and J usage is TRBJ2-7; no reliable D call. This CDR3 is built from 10 residues. Germline assignment: CDR1 SGDLS and CDR2 YYNGEE. Trimming stripped 7 bases from V and 3 bases from J, with 5 bases between. The CDR3 here is CASCLYEQYF. The CDR3 region has the DNA TGTGCCAGCTGTCTCTACGAGCAGTACTTC.

This sequence joins TRBV4-2 and TRBJ2-1; TRBD2 might be the D (5 bases). There are 11 residues in the CDR3. Looked up from germline, CDR1 is LGHNA and CDR2 is YNFKEQ. Trimming left V 4 bases short and J 8 bases short, with 6 bases between. Written as DNA, the CDR3 is TGTGCCAGCAGCCTGAGGGATGAGCAGTTCTTC. It encodes CASSLRDEQFF.

The chain is built from TRBV7-2 and TRBJ2-5; TRBD2 is a possible D gene (6 bases). This CDR3 comprises 15 residues. Trimming shortened V by 3 bases and J by 1 base, and 12 bases separated the two germline ends. CDR1 SGHTA and CDR2 FQGNSA come from the germline V gene. The chain's CDR3 is CASSLNKGLQETQYF. The CDR3 region has the DNA TGTGCCAGCAGCTTGAATAAGGGACTCCAAGAGACCCAGTACTTC.

The chain has TRBV5-1 and TRBJ1-5; possible D gene TRBD1, 6 bases. The germline V and J ends were trimmed by 7 bases and 0 bases, with 17 bases remaining between them. The CDR3 totals 16 residues. Germline V gene lookup returns CDR1 SGHRS and CDR2 YFSETQ. Here the CDR3 reads CASQYKKGGSNQPQHF. CDR3 in DNA: TGCGCCAGCCAATATAAAAAAGGGGGTAGCAATCAGCCCCAGCATTTT. Variable domain in full (rest from reference TRBV5-1 and TRBJ1-5): KAGVTQTPRYLIKTRGQQVTLSCSPISGHRSVSWYQQTPGQGLQFLFEYFSETQRNKGNFPGRFSGRQFSNSRSEMNVSTLELGDSALYLCASQYKKGGSNQPQHFGDGTRLSIL.

This clone was recorded a few times. The DNA of the CDR3 is TGTGCCAGCAGCCTGGGACAGGGGTTAACAGATACGCAGTATTTT. This gives the protein CASSLGQGLTDTQYF. This rearrangement joins TRBV5-4 to TRBJ2-3, with 10 positions matching TRBD1. V gave up 4 bases and J gave up 3 bases; unmatched junction bases: 5. Germline loops: CDR1 SGHNT, CDR2 YYREEE (reference sequence). This CDR3 spans 15 amino acids.

The CDR3 protein is CTSSQGEVGASGNTIYF. CDR3 in DNA: TGCACCAGCAGCCAAGGGGAGGTGGGCGCCTCTGGAAACACCATATATTTT. The genes are TRBV1 and TRBJ1-3. TRBV1 is an annotated pseudogene. This CDR3 has 17 amino acids.

The chain links TRBV18 to TRBJ1-5; 8 bases align to TRBD1. The V gene's germline CDR1 is KGHSH and CDR2 LQKENI. The CDR3 has 15 amino acids. V dropped 5 bases and J dropped 5; count of bases not matched to a gene: 8. CDR3 amino acids: CASSATDRAYQPQHF. CDR3 in DNA: TGTGCCAGCTCAGCAACGGACAGGGCCTATCAGCCCCAGCATTTT.

Concerning this clone itself: At the DNA level, this CDR3 is encoded by other sequences in the same sample as well. This chain uses TRBV3-1 (or the pseudogene TRBV3-2) with TRBJ2-7; TRBD2 is a possible D gene (6 bases). V lost 2 bases and J lost 1, with 6 bases in between. The CDR3 totals 13 residues. The V gene's germline CDR1 is LGHDT and CDR2 YNNKEL (reference sequence). The CDR3 nucleotides are TGTGCCAGCAGCCAACGGGGGTCCTACGAGCAGTACTTC. Translated, it gives CASSQRGSYEQYF.

The chain is built from TRBV7-7 and TRBJ2-1, with 10 bases that match TRBD2. With V trimmed by 4 bases and J by 7 bases, 4 bases remained unmatched. Germline V CDR1 and CDR2: SSHAT, FNYEAQ (reference sequence). CDR3 length: 14 residues. The CDR3 is CASSSSGGGNEQFF. In DNA form, the CDR3 reads TGTGCCAGCAGCTCTAGCGGGGGCGGGAATGAGCAGTTCTTC.

The chain joins TRBV6-5 to TRBJ1-5; tentative D call: TRBD1 (5 bases). This CDR3 is built from 16 residues. In germline, CDR1 is MNHEY, CDR2 SVGAGI. V lost 2 bases and J 0 bases, leaving 11 bases between the germline ends. CDR3 amino acids: CASSYGQGYSNQPQHF. DNA for the CDR3: TGTGCCAGCAGTTACGGCCAGGGATATAGCAATCAGCCCCAGCATTTT.

Only a few counts were recorded for this clone. The chain's CDR3 is CASSLGQGSEKLFF. The CDR3 DNA follows: TGTGCCAGCAGCTTAGGACAGGGGAGTGAAAAACTGTTTTTT. V and J are TRBV11-2 and TRBJ1-4; TRBD1 matches 8 bases. This CDR3 has 14 amino acids. Germline values: CDR1 SGHAT, CDR2 FQNNGV. The J segment lost 7 bases and the V segment lost 1 base, leaving 2 bases of the junction unmatched. The full variable domain, rest sourced from reference TRBV11-2 and TRBJ1-4, is EAGVAQSPRYKIIEKRQSVAFWCNPISGHATLYWYQQILGQGPKLLIQFQNNGVVDDSQLPKDRFSAERLKGVDSTLKIQPAKLEDSAVYLCASSLGQGSEKLFFGSGTQLSVL.

This chain uses TRBV10-1 with TRBJ1-2, with D perhaps matching TRBD1 (6 bases). The V end lost 11 bases, the J end lost 2 bases, and 15 bases lay between the germline ends. The CDR3 extends over 13 amino acids. CDR1 WNHNN and CDR2 SYGVQD come from the germline V gene (reference sequence). CDR3 residues: CAFQLGQNYGYTF. The DNA for the CDR3 is TGCGCCTTCCAACTCGGACAGAACTATGGCTACACCTTC.

This chain joins TRBV28 and TRBJ1-2, with a tentative D call TRBD1 (5 bases). The germline V and J ends were trimmed by 5 bases and 4 bases, with 14 bases remaining between them. The germline CDR1 and CDR2 sequences are MDHEN and SYDVKM. CDR3 length: 14 residues. The CDR3 reads CASSINPTVYGYTF. Written as DNA, the CDR3 is TGTGCCAGCAGTATCAACCCGACAGTCTATGGCTACACCTTC.

The chain carries TRBV6-5 and TRBJ1-2, with unresolved D. Trimming removed 5 bases at V and 2 bases at J, with 9 bases between. This CDR3 spans 13 amino acids. Germline V gene sequence: CDR1 MNHEY, CDR2 SVGAGI. The DNA of the CDR3 is TGTGCCAGCAGTCCCCGGGGAAACTATGGCTACACCTTC. Its translation: CASSPRGNYGYTF.

This chain links TRBV7-2 with TRBJ1-2; 11 bases are shared with TRBD1. The germline CDR1 and CDR2 sequences are SGHTA and FQGNSA. V was clipped by 5 bases and J by 3 bases; unmatched bases: 5. The CDR3 has 15 residues. This CDR3 reads CASSLRTGGDYGYTF. Written as DNA, the CDR3 is TGTGCCAGCAGCCTCCGGACAGGGGGCGACTATGGCTACACCTTC.

The CDR3 protein is CASSLEYSNQPQHF. The CDR3 DNA sequence: TGTGCCAGCAGTTTAGAGTATAGCAATCAGCCCCAGCATTTT. This sequence joins TRBV28 and TRBJ1-5; D call uncertain. The CDR3 is 14 residues long. Germline V gene lookup returns CDR1 MDHEN and CDR2 SYDVKM. V was cut by 2 bases and J by 0 bases, with 5 bases left in between.

The rearrangement links TRBV7-6 to TRBJ2-5; 8 bases are a match to TRBD1. Unmatched junction bases numbered 9, after V lost 5 bases and J lost 4 bases. Germline loops: CDR1 SGHVS, CDR2 FNYEAQ. There are 15 residues in the CDR3. The CDR3 DNA follows: TGTGCCAGCAGCCCGTGGACAGGGAGGCCAGAGACCCAGTACTTC. It is translated as CASSPWTGRPETQYF.

The V call is TRBV18, the J call TRBJ2-7; TRBD1 agrees at 8 bases. CDR1 KGHSH and CDR2 LQKENI come from the germline V gene. V lost 8 bases, J lost 1 base, and 4 bases stayed unmatched. This CDR3 is 13 amino acids long. CDR3 sequence reads: CASGRDRSYEQYF. In DNA, the CDR3 is TGTGCCAGCGGCAGGGACAGGTCCTACGAGCAGTACTTC.

V gene TRBV28 combines with J gene TRBJ2-5; D is perhaps TRBD1 (6 bases). The germline CDR1 and CDR2 sequences are MDHEN and SYDVKM. V dropped 6 bases and J dropped 1 base, with 15 bases sitting between them. The CDR3 extends over 15 amino acids. CDR3: CASSNPGQLQETQYF. CDR3 nucleotide sequence: TGTGCCAGCAGCAATCCCGGACAGCTCCAAGAGACCCAGTACTTC.

The chain is built from TRBV28 and TRBJ1-1, with 8 bases fitting TRBD1. CDR1 is MDHEN, CDR2 SYDVKM, per germline. The CDR3 is made up of 18 amino acids. V lost 5 bases and J lost 0; bases outside the gene matches: 14. The CDR3, as DNA: TGTGCCAGCAGTCCAGACCGGACAGGGTACGGGTTGAACACTGAAGCTTTCTTT. Its translation is CASSPDRTGYGLNTEAFF.

The sample holds a few counts of this clone. The chain recombines TRBV12-2 with TRBJ1-2; the DNA was not compared with TRBD1, the D call given in the table. TRBV12-2 is a recognized pseudogene. This CDR3 has 20 residues. CDR3 in amino acids: CASRFARGFGGTEPNYGYTF. CDR3 bases: TGTGCAAGTCGCTTTGCCCGTGGTTTCGGAGGGACAGAACCTAACTATGGCTACACCTTC.

J is TRBJ2-3 and V is TRBV18; the match to TRBD2 covers 13 bases. The CDR3 has 17 residues. CDR1 and CDR2 from the germline V gene are KGHSH and LQKENI. V was pared by 0 bases and J by 1 base, with 1 base of the junction left unmatched. For the CDR3, the DNA is TGTGCCAGCTCACCACCCGGACTAGCGGGGGGCACAGATACGCAGTATTTT. This translates into CASSPPGLAGGTDTQYF.

V is TRBV5-4 and J is TRBJ1-4; D is uncertain. There are 13 residues in the CDR3. Between the trimmed V and J ends, which lost 2 bases and 3 bases, there was a span of 5 bases. The germline V gene encodes CDR1 SGHNT and CDR2 YYREEE (reference sequence). The CDR3 sequence: CASSFWPNEKLFF. Written as DNA, the CDR3 is TGTGCCAGCAGCTTTTGGCCTAATGAAAAACTGTTTTTT.

This rearrangement joins TRBV10-3 to TRBJ2-1; TRBD2 agrees at 15 bases. The germline V gene has CDR1 ENHRY and CDR2 SYGVKD. The CDR3 contains 20 residues. V shed 0 bases, J shed 0 bases, and the junction held 6 bases outside the gene matches. The CDR3 spells CAISESGLAGGQSSYNEQFF. The CDR3 DNA is TGTGCCATCAGTGAGTCGGGACTAGCGGGGGGCCAGAGCTCCTACAATGAGCAGTTCTTC.

This clone was counted once. The chain has TRBV6-4 and TRBJ1-2; D remains ambiguous. CDR3 length equals 11 residues. Germline-derived CDR1 and CDR2 are MRHNA and SNTAGT. The V end lost 10 bases, the J end lost 5 bases, and 11 bases lay between the germline ends. In nucleotides, the CDR3 is TGTGCCACCCGGAACAGTTATGGCTACACCTTC. It encodes CATRNSYGYTF.

V gene TRBV19 combines with J gene TRBJ2-3; 9 bases line up with TRBD2. The CDR3 totals 16 residues. J lost 3 bases, V lost 5 bases, and 9 bases had no gene match. Germline V gene data show CDR1 as LNHDA and CDR2 as SQIVND (reference sequence). Here the CDR3 DNA reads TGTGCCAGTAGTCGTGGCGGGGGGGCCAGGACAGATACGCAGTATTTT. Its translation: CASSRGGGARTDTQYF.